This T cell receptor beta chain was obtained from a study of T cell responses to AZD1222 COVID-19 vaccine. With respect to this clone: Its antigen is not identified.

Study-level results: After the peak T cell response, and only then, were repertoires sampled.

Measured with immunoSEQ multiplex PCR; TCRdb has only the in-frame clones, and not every one. The sample shows around 78,000 clones, 82% of them seen only once. This receptor was identified in an adult in good health. The material sequenced was peripheral blood, taken on day 0 of AZD1222 vaccination.

In nucleotides, the CDR3 is TGTGCCAGCTCACCCGCGGGGGGGCCTAGGCTTGGGGCCAACGTCCTGACTTTC. It translates to CASSPAGGPRLGANVLTF. J is TRBJ2-6 and V is TRBV18, with 9 bases fitting TRBD2. J was trimmed by 3 bases and V by 3 bases; bases with no gene match: 9. CDR1 is KGHSH and CDR2 is LQKENI in the germline V gene. The CDR3 is 18 amino acids.